The clone carrying this TCR beta chain appeared many times. Its antigen is currently unknown. The record originates from a study of T cells in Graves' hyperthyroidism and ophthalmopathy. The V gene's germline CDR1 is SGHRS and CDR2 YFSETQ. Trimming removed 0 bases at V and 8 bases at J, with 6 bases between. CDR3 length: 12 amino acids. Thyroid ultrasound and orbital computed tomography, with clinical symptoms and serum thyroxine and TRAb, informed diagnoses. Overall study findings and caveats: Researchers report that a 13 V-J model separated ophthalmopathy from stable hyperthyroidism.

Template material for amplifying TCR beta CDR3 regions consisted of RNA transcripts. The HTBI primer set served for first-round RT-PCR of the TCR CDR3. MiXCR, applied by TCRdb to the multiplex PCR reads, yields one record per CDR3 protein. The repertoire includes under 550,000 distinct CDR3 sequences, roughly 21% of them detected once, and 40% to 50% sits in the top ten. This sequence was found in a man aged 35 to 55 with Graves' ophthalmopathy. The gene calls are TRBV5-1 and TRBJ2-1; no clear D. The sequenced sample was blood. This chain's CDR3 is CASSLGQDEQFF. Here the CDR3 DNA reads TGCGCCAGCAGCTTGGGCCAGGATGAGCAGTTCTTC.